This TCR beta chain was recovered during a study of human T cells and chemical hapten exposure. Germline-derived CDR1 and CDR2 are SNHLY and FYNNEI. The CDR3 has 14 amino acids. The V end lost 5 bases, the J end lost 8 bases, and 16 bases lay between the germline ends. Each cDNA molecule in the library carried unique molecular identifiers. Each CDR3 protein gets one entry after TCRdb re-called the 5' RACE reads with MiXCR. The table lists 150,000 or so distinct CDR3 sequences, around 4% of them singletons. Before extraction, the whole blood was not fractionated, and total RNA was taken from it. The table lists this clonotype with many counts.

This TCR derives from a female donor in good health. This sequence joins TRBV2 and TRBJ1-5; D is perhaps TRBD1 (6 bases). CDR3 residues: CASSQFGGGEPQHF. The DNA for the CDR3 is TGTGCCAGCAGTCAGTTTGGGGGCGGCGAGCCCCAGCATTTT.